These 21 T cell receptor beta chains originate from one sample sequenced in a study of CD8 T cells in Susac syndrome. Random hexamers were used to reverse transcribe an amount of about 0.45 to 1 ug RNA. One entry per CDR3 protein results from TCRdb running MiXCR on the immunoSEQ multiplex PCR reads. The sample shows about 120,000 distinct CDR3 sequences, about 94% of them seen only once. The specimen was CD4+ T cells from PBMCs. The receptors come from a human donor with multiple sclerosis.

V usage is TRBV6-5 and J usage is TRBJ2-5, with D possibly matching TRBD2 (6 bases). The CDR3 is made up of 15 amino acids. Germline-derived CDR1 and CDR2 are MNHEY and SVGAGI. Trimming cost V 6 bases and J 4 bases, with 18 bases left between them. This CDR3 is CASSPSVREGETQYF. CDR3 DNA: TGTGCCAGCAGCCCCTCGGTGCGGGAAGGAGAGACCCAGTACTTC.

The chain employs TRBV12-3 or TRBV12-4 and TRBJ2-1; 12 bases map to TRBD1. The CDR3 extends over 15 amino acids. Trimming took 2 bases from V and 8 from J; bases not matched to a gene: 4. The CDR3, as DNA: TGTGCCAGCAGTTTATTGGGACAGGGGGCGTATGAGCAGTTCTTC. Protein: CASSLLGQGAYEQFF.

The chain links TRBV10-3 to TRBJ1-1; 7 bases are shared with TRBD1. Germline V gene lookup returns CDR1 ENHRY and CDR2 SYGVKD. CDR3 length: 13 residues. J gave up 4 bases and V 10 bases, and 9 bases lay outside the gene matches. CDR3 sequence reads: CATKGQSVTEAFF. CDR3 nucleotides: TGTGCCACGAAGGGACAGTCCGTCACTGAAGCTTTCTTT.

V and J are TRBV6-5 and TRBJ2-7, with D possibly TRBD1 on 6 matching bases. The V end lost 2 bases, the J end lost 1 base, and 21 bases lay between the germline ends. The germline gives CDR1 MNHEY, CDR2 SVGAGI. The CDR3 loop spans 18 amino acids. The CDR3 coding sequence is TGTGCCAGCAGTTACCCCCTTCGAGAGGGGGACCGGTCCTACGAGCAGTACTTC. It encodes CASSYPLREGDRSYEQYF.

This chain uses TRBV5-8 with TRBJ1-5, with no clear D. The germline gives CDR1 SGHTS, CDR2 YDEGEE. The length of the CDR3 is 15 residues. V lost 4 bases, J lost 5 bases, and 16 bases lay in between. The CDR3 DNA sequence: TGTGCCAGCAGCCCCGGGGTGGGGATTGATCAGCCCCAGCATTTT. Amino acid sequence: CASSPGVGIDQPQHF.

The chain combines TRBV30 with TRBJ2-3; tentative D call: TRBD1 (5 bases). CDR1 GTSNPN and CDR2 SVGIG come from the germline V gene (reference sequence). The ends were cut back, 4 bases at V and 5 bases at J, with 16 bases in the middle. This CDR3 has 14 residues. CDR3 amino acids: CAWTIPRAVDTQYF. Written as DNA, the CDR3 is TGTGCCTGGACCATCCCCAGGGCGGTAGATACGCAGTATTTT.

This chain links TRBV5-1 with TRBJ1-2; TRBD1 is a possible D gene (6 bases). The CDR3 runs to 12 residues. V gave up 2 bases and J gave up 8 bases, with 10 bases separating them. Germline assignment: CDR1 SGHRS and CDR2 YFSETQ. CDR3 sequence reads: CASSFQGRGYTF. The CDR3 DNA follows: TGCGCCAGCAGCTTCCAGGGGAGGGGCTACACCTTC.

This clonotype was picked up one time. V usage is TRBV5-1 and J usage is TRBJ1-2; D perhaps matches TRBD1 (5 bases). This CDR3 is 15 amino acids long. Germline CDR1 is SGHRS and CDR2 is YFSETQ. The V gene lost 4 bases and the J gene lost 3 bases, with 16 bases spanning the gap. The CDR3 coding sequence is TGCGCCAGCAGCCCCAGCGGGGCGTCGGACTATGGCTACACCTTC. It encodes CASSPSGASDYGYTF. Full variable domain (remainder filled in from reference TRBV5-1 and TRBJ1-2): KAGVTQTPRYLIKTRGQQVTLSCSPISGHRSVSWYQQTPGQGLQFLFEYFSETQRNKGNFPGRFSGRQFSNSRSEMNVSTLELGDSALYLCASSPSGASDYGYTFGSGTRLTVV.

This sequence joins TRBV29-1 and TRBJ2-1, with D possibly TRBD2 on 5 matching bases. The CDR3 is 14 residues long. Germline-derived CDR1 and CDR2 are SQVTM and ANQGSEA. Trimming took off 6 bases at V and 2 bases at J, with 14 bases between the two ends. DNA for the CDR3: TGCAGCGTCCGGAGGTCCCGTACCTACAATGAGCAGTTCTTC. Residues: CSVRRSRTYNEQFF.

CDR3 region: CASTEVRGNYGYTF. The CDR3 DNA reads as TGTGCCAGCACCGAGGTCAGGGGTAACTATGGCTACACCTTC. The gene calls are TRBV2 and TRBJ1-2; TRBD1 might be the D (6 bases). CDR1 is SNHLY, CDR2 FYNNEI, per germline. This CDR3 is built from 14 residues. Trimming removed 7 bases at V and 1 base at J, with 13 bases between.

V is TRBV11-2 and J is TRBJ2-2; D unresolved. V shed 5 bases and J shed 3 bases, with 7 bases lying between them. The germline CDR1 and CDR2 sequences are SGHAT and FQNNGV. This CDR3 spans 13 amino acids. The CDR3 DNA is TGTGCCAGCAGCCAACAGTACACCGGGGAGCTGTTTTTT. Its translation: CASSQQYTGELFF.

The chain employs TRBV20-1 and TRBJ1-1, with D possibly matching TRBD1 (6 bases). Germline V lookup: CDR1 DFQATT, CDR2 SNEGSKA (reference sequence). The CDR3 length is 13 residues. V lost 2 bases, J lost 3 bases, and 10 bases lay in between. This CDR3 is CSARQQGDTEAFF. CDR3 sequence (DNA): TGCAGTGCTAGACAACAGGGAGACACTGAAGCTTTCTTT.

The J gene is TRBJ1-4, the V gene TRBV5-1; D gene unclear. V lost 3 bases and J lost 5, with 5 bases in between. Germline CDR1 is SGHRS and CDR2 is YFSETQ. The CDR3 runs to 12 residues. In DNA, the CDR3 is TGCGCCAGCAGCTCTTTGAATGAAAAACTGTTTTTT. Its translation: CASSSLNEKLFF. Using reference TRBV5-1 and TRBJ1-4 for the parts outside the CDR3, the full variable domain is KAGVTQTPRYLIKTRGQQVTLSCSPISGHRSVSWYQQTPGQGLQFLFEYFSETQRNKGNFPGRFSGRQFSNSRSEMNVSTLELGDSALYLCASSSLNEKLFFGSGTQLSVL.

This chain links TRBV2 with TRBJ1-5; D is ambiguous. CDR1 and CDR2 (germline): SNHLY, FYNNEI. The CDR3 contains 12 residues. Trimming removed 4 bases at V and 5 bases at J, with 6 bases between. As DNA, the CDR3 is TGTGCCAGCAGTGTGTCCGATCAGCCCCAGCATTTT. It translates to CASSVSDQPQHF.

The V and J genes are TRBV7-2 and TRBJ2-4; 13 nucleotides agree with TRBD2. This CDR3 comprises 18 residues. CDR1 is SGHTA, CDR2 FQGNSA, per germline. The V gene end was trimmed by 1 base and the J gene end by 0 bases; junction bases not matched to a gene: 3. CDR3 loop: CASSLVTSGGLAKNIQYF. CDR3 coding DNA: TGTGCCAGCAGCTTAGTGACTAGCGGGGGGTTAGCCAAAAACATTCAGTACTTC. Combining the CDR3 with reference TRBV7-2 and TRBJ2-4 gives the whole variable domain GAGVSQSPSNKVTEKGKDVELRCDPISGHTALYWYRQSLGQGLEFLIYFQGNSAPDKSGLPSDRFSAERTGGSVSTLTIQRTQQEDSAVYLCASSLVTSGGLAKNIQYFGAGTRLSVL.

The rearrangement uses TRBV27 and TRBJ2-2, with D perhaps matching TRBD1 or TRBD2 (5 bases each). There are 15 residues in the CDR3. Germline V CDR1 and CDR2: MNHEY, SMNVEV (reference sequence). V was cut by 5 bases and J by 6 bases, with 16 bases left in between. CDR3 protein: CASSPYTGTPGELFF. For the CDR3, the DNA is TGTGCCAGCAGTCCCTACACCGGGACCCCCGGGGAGCTGTTTTTT.

The genes are TRBV5-6 and TRBJ1-1, with D maybe TRBD1 (5 bases). Between the trimmed V and J ends, which lost 2 bases and 4 bases, there was a span of 9 bases. The length of the CDR3 is 13 residues. In germline, CDR1 is SGHDT, CDR2 YYEEEE. CDR3 sequence reads: CASSFDGTTEAFF. As DNA, the CDR3 is TGTGCCAGCAGCTTCGACGGGACCACTGAAGCTTTCTTT.

The chain has TRBV3-1 and TRBJ2-7, with 9 bases that match TRBD1. Germline assignment: CDR1 LGHDT and CDR2 YNNKEL (reference sequence). There are 12 residues in the CDR3. Trimming removed 6 bases from V and 6 bases from J; junction bases left unmatched: 3. CDR3 region: CASRGQGSEQYF. For the CDR3, the DNA is TGTGCCAGCAGGGGACAGGGTAGCGAGCAGTACTTC.

This chain joins TRBV30 and TRBJ1-2; no clear D. Germline V gene lookup returns CDR1 GTSNPN and CDR2 SVGIG (reference sequence). Trimming pared 3 bases from V and 2 bases from J, leaving 7 bases between. The CDR3 extends over 12 amino acids. The CDR3 loop is CAWRRMNYGYTF. The CDR3 bases are TGTGCCTGGAGACGGATGAACTATGGCTACACCTTC.

The J gene is TRBJ1-1, the V gene TRBV18; unclear D gene. From germline, CDR1 is KGHSH and CDR2 LQKENI. V lost 3 bases, J lost 0 bases, and 14 bases lay in between. The CDR3 is made up of 16 amino acids. The CDR3 spells CASSPQEVSMNTEAFF. For the CDR3, the DNA is TGTGCCAGCTCACCCCAGGAGGTTTCCATGAACACTGAAGCTTTCTTT.

The rearrangement uses TRBV2 and TRBJ2-1; tentative D call: TRBD2 (6 bases). V lost 9 bases and J lost 6, with 15 bases in between. CDR1 and CDR2 (germline): SNHLY, FYNNEI. The length of the CDR3 is 13 residues. For the CDR3, the DNA is TGTGCCAGTCTAGCGTCCTATGGCAATGAGCAGTTCTTC. This gives the protein CASLASYGNEQFF.